Described below is a single T cell receptor beta chain sequence and its context. Ten or more counts support this clonotype. No antigen is known for it. No much larger clonotype is one base removed from it; base qualities were not supplied. The data were obtained in a study of regulatory T cells in long-lasting Graves disease (dated by TCRdb to the early 2020s). Concerning the study at large: Newly diagnosed Graves' disease patients had taken antithyroid drugs for less than 3 months. Persistent Graves' disease patients were compared with newly diagnosed Graves' disease patients by peripheral blood TCR sequencing and RNA sequencing. The study took place in China and was registered as a clinical trial. TCR sequencing covered approximately 13 persistent and 20 newly diagnosed Graves' disease patients, around 35 samples in total. General findings and caveats noted by the study authors: Patients with persistent disease shared more public clonotypes (fewer than 3,000) than newly diagnosed patients did (more than 900). Only the TCR beta chain was sequenced and analyzed. The study examined only peripheral blood because the primary lesion, thyroid tissue, could not be accessed. Lower TCR Shannon entropy and fewer highly expanded clones were observed in persistent Graves' disease patients than in newly diagnosed patients, which suggested clonal expansion. The authors noted that the small sample size was a limitation that may lower accuracy. TRBV28, TRBJ1-2 and TRBJ2-5 were preferentially used in persistent disease, while TRBV20-1 and TRBJ2-1 were favored in newly diagnosed disease.

Reading from cysteine to phenylalanine, the CDR3 counts 14 amino acids. Only the CDR3 region is kept as DNA, spanning 42 bases read in frame from base 1. According to the germline V gene, CDR1 reads SGHVS and CDR2 reads FQNEAQ. V and J are truncated by 5 bases and 1 base respectively, leaving an intervening sequence of 10 bases. The method behind the library was multiplex PCR. Sequencing used an Illumina HiSeq 4000. CDR3 regions were amplified by Arm-PCR with iRepertoire HTBI primers to construct TCR beta libraries. PCR products were gel purified before sequencing. Per the source publication's procedure: A total of fewer than 65 TRBV and under 15 TRBJ segments were identified across samples and were used for gene usage analysis of CDR3 amino acid clonotypes. COPE and FqMerger were used to merge filtered high-quality paired reads into contigs. Contigs were aligned with BLAST to IMGT TRBV, TRBD and TRBJ reference genes, and CDR3 was defined per IMGT. Any clonotype with a frequency above 0.1% was counted as a highly expanded clone. Repertoire diversity was measured by Shannon entropy, and V-J evenness by the Gini coefficient. Clonotypes shared by more than one individual were considered public. Starting from the raw public reads, TCRdb applied fastp trimming at Q25, assembled clones with MiXCR and retained in-frame beta chains. Each CDR3 protein appears once, grouped with its most common genes and DNA. The V and J calls and clone size come from TCRdb's table, not from the authors' own analysis. The sample has hundreds of thousands of distinct CDR3 sequences on record, less than 20% of them singletons. The ten largest clonotypes hold about 10% of the sample.

Per the publication, the time point label means: newly diagnosed GD, antithyroid drugs for less than 3 months. For both TCR sequencing and RNA sequencing, RNA was extracted from PBMCs using TRIzol. The diagnosis of Graves' disease was made according to American Thyroid Association guidelines. Recruitment of patients was carried out at an endocrinology department in Xi'an, China. Each patient gave approximately 9.7 milliliters of peripheral blood, collected in an EDTA anticoagulant tube. Ficoll Paque Plus density gradient separation was used to isolate PBMCs, and no additional T cell sorting was done. An Agilent 2100 Bioanalyzer and agarose gel were used to check RNA quality, and a NanoDrop 2000 was used to measure RNA concentration. The same data also went into a second study, on T cells in Graves' hyperthyroidism and ophthalmopathy. As that second paper reports: Stable Graves' hyperthyroidism was defined as no progression to ophthalmopathy during 18 months of follow-up. Hyperthyroidism patients were aged 18 to 65 years and newly diagnosed, with disease duration of less than 2 months. Any patient with an uncontrolled infection, another autoimmune disease, pregnancy or lactation was excluded. Diagnoses relied on clinical symptoms, serum thyroxine and TRAb, thyroid ultrasound and orbital computed tomography. The first round of RT-PCR for the TCR CDR3 was performed with the HTBI primer set and the Qiagen OneStep RT-PCR kit. Most expanded thyroid clonotypes (frequency above 0.001) were also detected in blood, a finding suggesting that blood repertoires may reflect thyroid immune responses. A model built on a 13 V-J signature distinguished ophthalmopathy from stable hyperthyroidism, reaching 85% to 90% sensitivity and 81% to 83% specificity in cross-validation and 80%/75% in testing. In validation, the model predicted progression to ophthalmopathy with approximately 71% sensitivity and about 72% specificity, a median of 6.5 months before onset. To identify distinguishing TCR V-J signatures, a discovery cohort of around 100 patients was used, comprising 40 to 45 with Graves' ophthalmopathy and around 60 with stable Graves' hyperthyroidism. Prospective prediction of ophthalmopathy was tested in an independent validation cohort of 18 to 20 hyperthyroidism patients and 15 to 17 patients who later progressed to ophthalmopathy. The roughly 100 discovery patients were randomly split 7:3 into training and test sets. In addition, the study compared T-cell repertoires in thyroid tissue and in blood from about 6 Graves' hyperthyroidism patients. After blood sampling, hyperthyroidism patients were treated with methimazole at a starting dose of 30 mg daily, and ophthalmopathy patients were treated with high-dose intravenous methylprednisolone. Libraries were constructed in a second round of multiplex PCR, after which size selection and purification were performed. Paired-end sequencing of the libraries was performed with 100 bp reads on an Illumina HiSeq2000. SOAPnuke was used to process the raw data, throwing out any read that contained adapters or uncalled bases, had a mean Phred below 15, or lacked an exact constant-primer or identifier match. High-quality paired reads were merged using COPE v1.2.5, and each unique nucleotide sequence was defined as a clonotype. MiTCR v1.1 was used to align the clonotypes against IMGT TRBV, TRBD and TRBJ reference segments. Analysis was restricted to V-J combinations with a frequency above 0.0001, which covered 98% to 99.2% of repertoires. A TCS score was defined as the ratio of F50 (clonal expansion) to E x V (chaos), with BLOSUM62-based TCRdist applied between CDR3 peptides within each V-J. Welch's t-statistics and random forest reduced 514 V-J features to some 14, which were used in a naive Bayes classifier (R e1071). No statistical method was used to fix the sample size in advance, and group allocation was not hidden from the investigators. TCR Vbeta CDR3 sequencing of 120 to 150 peripheral blood samples (under 45 ophthalmopathy, around 80 hyperthyroidism and 17 progressor patients) is reported in the paper.

The input for sequencing was peripheral blood mononuclear cells (PBMCs), taken at new diagnosis, from a patient treated with antithyroid drugs. Recombination linked TRBV7-8 to TRBJ2-3, and perhaps TRBD1 as D gene, on 5 matching bases. The sequence came from a woman aged 25 to 39 with Graves disease. Donor details come from another sample of the same person, matched by shared clones. The bases are TGTGCCAGCAGCCAGAGCAGGGGCACAGATACGCAGTATTTT. Its amino acids are CASSQSRGTDTQYF.